This T cell receptor beta chain is from a study of response to subunit inactivated influenza vaccine. From the RT-PCR reads, TCRdb called clonotypes with MiXCR, one entry per CDR3 protein. The table includes over 300,000 distinct CDR3 sequences, about a fifth detected once. This CDR3 spans 14 amino acids. The V gene lost 6 bases and the J gene lost 5 bases, with 17 bases spanning the gap. Germline V CDR1 and CDR2: DFQATT, SNEGSKA (reference sequence). This clonotype showed up just once. This clonotype originated in a man between 45 and 75 years old who received an inactivated influenza vaccine. The sequencing here drew on PBMCs from blood, taken approximately 20 months after vaccination. The J gene is TRBJ2-1, the V gene TRBV20-1; either TRBD1 or TRBD2 may fit D (5 bases each). The CDR3: CSALDSLLDNEQFF. DNA for the CDR3: TGCAGTGCACTAGACAGCCTGCTGGACAATGAGCAGTTCTTC.